These T cell receptor beta chains were read from a single sample in a study of beta chain features in type 1 diabetes. The repertoire was sequenced with immunoSEQ multiplex PCR; TCRdb's copy has only in-frame clones and lacks some. The sample yields around 250,000 clones, around 14% seen once. Sample: naive CD4+ T cells from blood. Receptors originate from a woman between 35 and 50 years old in good health. CDR3s include the opening cysteine and the closing phenylalanine or tryptophan. Each record gives: D gene, J gene, V gene, clone size, CDR3 DNA, CDR3 protein. The D gene is left open where the match is weak. Not every row has a clone size; where given, it reads once, few, many or a size class.

D gene: TRBD1
J gene: TRBJ2-3
V gene: TRBV5-1
clone size: few
CDR3 DNA: TGCGCCAGCAGCTGGATGCAAATGGGGACAGTTCAGGGCACAGATACGCAGTATTTT
CDR3 protein: CASSWMQMGTVQGTDTQYF

D gene: .
J gene: TRBJ2-1
V gene: TRBV2
clone size: .
CDR3 DNA: TGTGCCAGCAGTGACCTAGGGGGCTCCTACAATGAGCAGTTCTTC
CDR3 protein: CASSDLGGSYNEQFF

D gene: .
J gene: TRBJ2-3
V gene: TRBV27
clone size: .
CDR3 DNA: TGTGCCAGCAGTTTAAGGCCTCGGCAGGCCCGCAGAAATACGCAGTATTTT
CDR3 protein: CASSLRPRQARRNTQYF

D gene: .
J gene: TRBJ2-5
V gene: TRBV29-1
clone size: many
CDR3 DNA: TGCAGCGTTGAACGACAGCAAGAGACCCAGTACTTC
CDR3 protein: CSVERQQETQYF

D gene: .
J gene: TRBJ1-1
V gene: TRBV7-2
clone size: few
CDR3 DNA: TGTGCCAGCAGCTTAACTTGGTACCCGAACACTGAAGCTTTCTTT
CDR3 protein: CASSLTWYPNTEAFF

D gene: TRBD1
J gene: TRBJ2-3
V gene: TRBV10-2
clone size: once
CDR3 DNA: TGCGCCAGCAGCCGGGACAGGAGGGCAGATACGCAGTATTTT
CDR3 protein: CASSRDRRADTQYF

D gene: .
J gene: TRBJ1-1
V gene: TRBV7-9
clone size: .
CDR3 DNA: TGTGCCAGCAGGTTACAGGGTGGTAAAGGAGCTTTCTTT
CDR3 protein: CASRLQGGKGAFF

D gene: TRBD1
J gene: TRBJ2-3
V gene: TRBV5-6
clone size: .
CDR3 DNA: TGTGCCAGCAGCTTCCGGGACAGGGGTGTCTATACGCAGTATTTT
CDR3 protein: CASSFRDRGVYTQYF

D gene: TRBD2
J gene: TRBJ2-7
V gene: TRBV6-5
clone size: few
CDR3 DNA: TGTGCCAGCAAGGCTAGCGGGGGTAACGAGCAGTACTTC
CDR3 protein: CASKASGGNEQYF

D gene: .
J gene: TRBJ2-5
V gene: TRBV4-1
clone size: .
CDR3 DNA: TGCGCCAGCAGCCAAGACCCTGGGACTGGAGAGACCCAGTACTTC
CDR3 protein: CASSQDPGTGETQYF

D gene: TRBD1
J gene: TRBJ2-5
V gene: TRBV18
clone size: .
CDR3 DNA: TGTGCCAGCTCACCACAAATCAGTGGGGACAGGGTTGGCGAGACCCAGTACTTC
CDR3 protein: CASSPQISGDRVGETQYF

D gene: .
J gene: TRBJ1-2
V gene: TRBV18
clone size: .
CDR3 DNA: TGTGCCAGCTCACCACCGGAGGGAACCTATGGCTACACCTTC
CDR3 protein: CASSPPEGTYGYTF

D gene: .
J gene: TRBJ2-5
V gene: TRBV29-1
clone size: .
CDR3 DNA: TGCAGCGTTGAAGATCCCGGTCAATCCCGGACCCAGTACTTC
CDR3 protein: CSVEDPGQSRTQYF

D gene: .
J gene: TRBJ2-7
V gene: TRBV6-5
clone size: .
CDR3 DNA: TGTGCCTCAATGACGGAGGACCCAGTCGGTCTGTACTTC
CDR3 protein: CASMTEDPVGLYF

D gene: .
J gene: TRBJ1-1
V gene: TRBV7-9
clone size: .
CDR3 DNA: TGTGCCAGCGCAGCCGACATGAACACTGAAGCTTTCTTT
CDR3 protein: CASAADMNTEAFF

D gene: .
J gene: TRBJ1-4
V gene: TRBV7-9
clone size: few
CDR3 DNA: TGTGCCAGCAGCTTAGACTTGGTTTATACAACTAATGAAAAACTGTTTTTT
CDR3 protein: CASSLDLVYTTNEKLFF

D gene: TRBD1
J gene: TRBJ2-2
V gene: TRBV2
clone size: few
CDR3 DNA: TGTGCCAGCACTGGTGGGACAGGGGCCGGGGAGCTGTTTTTT
CDR3 protein: CASTGGTGAGELFF

D gene: .
J gene: TRBJ2-2
V gene: TRBV29-1
clone size: few
CDR3 DNA: TGCAGCGTCGCGGTGAGGGAGGCCGGGGAGCTGTTTTTT
CDR3 protein: CSVAVREAGELFF

D gene: .
J gene: TRBJ2-1
V gene: TRBV28
clone size: few
CDR3 DNA: TGTGCCAGCACTTGGCGGGTCGGCTCCTACAATGAGCAGTTCTTC
CDR3 protein: CASTWRVGSYNEQFF

D gene: TRBD1
J gene: TRBJ2-7
V gene: TRBV5-1
clone size: .
CDR3 DNA: TGCGCCAGCCGCCCAGGGGGCGCGTTCTACGAGCAGTACTTC
CDR3 protein: CASRPGGAFYEQYF

D gene: .
J gene: TRBJ2-1
V gene: TRBV7-2
clone size: .
CDR3 DNA: TGTGCCAGCAGCCCCGCCCGGGGGGCGGTTGGAGAGCAGTTCTTC
CDR3 protein: CASSPARGAVGEQFF

D gene: TRBD2
J gene: TRBJ2-5
V gene: TRBV29-1
clone size: .
CDR3 DNA: TGCAGCGTTGAATTACTAGCGGGGGGGAAAGAGACCCAGTACTTC
CDR3 protein: CSVELLAGGKETQYF

D gene: .
J gene: TRBJ2-4
V gene: TRBV12-5
clone size: few
CDR3 DNA: TGTGCTAGTGGCCAGGACAGAACTGTTCTAGCCAAAAACATTCAGTACTTC
CDR3 protein: CASGQDRTVLAKNIQYF

D gene: TRBD1
J gene: TRBJ2-7
V gene: TRBV7-9
clone size: .
CDR3 DNA: TGTGCCAGCAGCAAGACAGGGACCCCCTACGAGCAGTACTTC
CDR3 protein: CASSKTGTPYEQYF

D gene: .
J gene: TRBJ1-1
V gene: TRBV11-2
clone size: few
CDR3 DNA: TGTGCCAGCAGTAGACCCCCTCGGACAGCTGGGGCGTCTGAAGCTTTCTTT
CDR3 protein: CASSRPPRTAGASEAFF

D gene: .
J gene: TRBJ1-6
V gene: TRBV4-3
clone size: .
CDR3 DNA: TGCGCCAGCAGCCAGGGTGAGGGACAACCTAATTCACCCCTCCACTTT
CDR3 protein: CASSQGEGQPNSPLHF